This TCR beta chain was captured in a study of shared clonotypes between healthy human individuals. TCRdb's table, derived via immunoSEQ multiplex PCR, lists solely in-frame clones and lacks some. The table records 950,000 to 1,300,000 clones, around 76% of them present only once. The CDR3 loop spans 14 amino acids. V shed 2 bases and J shed 3 bases, with 12 bases lying between them. Germline values: CDR1 SGHRS, CDR2 YFSETQ. This TCR was recovered from a man younger than 35 in good health. The sequencing input was memory CD4+ T cells sorted from blood. Subset given: CD45RA-negative fraction. V usage is TRBV5-1 and J usage is TRBJ2-7; no firm D call. The chain's CDR3 is CASSLTSAGYEQYF. The CDR3 DNA follows: TGCGCCAGCAGCTTAACATCCGCAGGCTACGAGCAGTACTTC.